The 21 T cell receptor beta chains listed next were all sequenced from one sample in a study of T cells in Graves' hyperthyroidism and ophthalmopathy. There were TCR beta CDR3 regions amplified from RNA transcripts. First-round RT-PCR targeting the TCR CDR3 was performed with the HTBI primer set. TCRdb analysed the multiplex PCR reads with MiXCR anew, one entry per CDR3 protein. The sample contains 400,000 or so distinct CDR3 sequences, 15% of which appear only once. Sequenced input: blood. The receptor set was obtained from an older woman with Graves' ophthalmopathy.

V gene TRBV4-2 combines with J gene TRBJ2-2; 8 bases map to TRBD2. Germline CDR1 is LGHNA and CDR2 is YNFKEQ. The CDR3 length is 15 residues. J lost 4 bases, V lost 3 bases, and 4 bases had no gene match. The CDR3 reads CASSQSGSVTGELFF. CDR3 in DNA: TGTGCCAGCAGCCAGAGCGGGAGCGTCACCGGGGAGCTGTTTTTT.

This clonotype was recorded at least ten times. The V call is TRBV28, the J call TRBJ1-1; 7 nucleotides line up with TRBD1. The CDR3 contains 14 residues. Unmatched junction bases numbered 5, after V lost 6 bases and J lost 1 base. Germline V gene data show CDR1 as MDHEN and CDR2 as SYDVKM. CDR3 sequence: CASSTGQANTEAFF. The CDR3 DNA reads as TGTGCCAGCAGCACCGGACAGGCGAACACTGAAGCTTTCTTT.

At least ten counts were recorded for this clonotype. The rearrangement joins TRBV28 to TRBJ2-2; tentatively, D is TRBD1 (5 bases). The CDR3 loop spans 14 amino acids. V shed 7 bases and J shed 6 bases, with 15 bases lying between them. The germline gives CDR1 MDHEN, CDR2 SYDVKM. The CDR3: CASTPSRGSGELFF. The CDR3 region has the DNA TGTGCCAGCACCCCTTCTAGGGGTTCCGGGGAGCTGTTTTTT.

This clonotype was observed at least ten times. The chain has TRBV7-9 and TRBJ2-1, with D tentatively TRBD2 (6 bases). This CDR3 is built from 15 residues. The V gene's germline CDR1 is SEHNR and CDR2 FQNEAQ (reference sequence). Trimming stripped 5 bases from V and 1 base from J, with 12 bases between. The CDR3 here is CASSPRRASYNEQFF. In DNA, the CDR3 is TGTGCCAGCAGCCCCAGGAGGGCTTCCTACAATGAGCAGTTCTTC.

For this clonotype: The junction differs from germline at one of its ends, possibly a read error. CDR3: CASSPYGDERAFF. The CDR3 DNA reads TGCGCCAGCAGCCCCTATGGGGACGAACGAGCTTTCTTT. The chain links TRBV5-5 to TRBJ1-1; tentatively, D is TRBD1 (5 bases). The germline V gene has CDR1 SGHKS and CDR2 YYEKEE (reference sequence). This CDR3 region has 13 residues.

This clonotype was detected a few times. The chain employs TRBV24-1 and TRBJ2-1; TRBD2 is a possible D gene (6 bases). The CDR3 spans 13 residues. The germline V and J ends were trimmed by 3 bases and 9 bases, with 11 bases remaining between them. Germline V gives CDR1 KGHDR, CDR2 SFDVKD. The CDR3 loop is CATSDPGRSEQFF. The CDR3 DNA is TGTGCCACCAGTGATCCGGGGAGGAGTGAGCAGTTCTTC.

This clonotype showed up many times. V usage is TRBV11-3 and J usage is TRBJ2-1; unclear D gene. Between the trimmed V and J ends, which lost 3 bases and 0 bases, there was a span of 9 bases. This CDR3 has 15 residues. Germline lookup yields CDR1 SGHNT and CDR2 YENEEA. CDR3 sequence (DNA): TGTGCCAGCAGCTTGGACCTGAGCTCCTACAATGAGCAGTTCTTC. Protein product: CASSLDLSSYNEQFF.

This clonotype was counted at least ten times. V gene TRBV20-1 combines with J gene TRBJ2-7, with unresolved D. Between the trimmed V and J ends, which lost 0 bases and 6 bases, there was a span of 18 bases. CDR1 is DFQATT, CDR2 SNEGSKA, per germline (reference sequence). CDR3 length equals 15 residues. CDR3 bases: TGCAGTGCTAGAGATCGGGCAGTGATGCTCGCCGAGCAGTACTTC. Its translation: CSARDRAVMLAEQYF.

V is TRBV20-1 and J is TRBJ1-5; perhaps TRBD1 as D (5 bases). Trimming removed 0 bases at V and 9 bases at J, with 9 bases between. The CDR3 totals 12 residues. Germline CDR1 is DFQATT and CDR2 is SNEGSKA (reference sequence). This CDR3 reads CSAREGVGPQHF. The CDR3 DNA sequence: TGCAGTGCTAGAGAGGGGGTTGGGCCCCAGCATTTT.

In this sample, this clonotype turned up many times. The V gene is TRBV7-9, the J gene TRBJ2-3, with TRBD1 matching 7 bases. With 4 bases clipped from V and 3 bases from J, the junction kept 4 bases outside the gene matches. From germline, CDR1 is SEHNR and CDR2 FQNEAQ (reference sequence). The CDR3 loop spans 14 amino acids. CDR3 sequence reads: CASSWDSVTDTQYF. In DNA, the CDR3 is TGTGCCAGCAGCTGGGACAGCGTAACAGATACGCAGTATTTT.

This clonotype was seen just once. This chain connects TRBV27 to TRBJ2-3; the D gene is possibly TRBD1 (5 bases). CDR1 is MNHEY, CDR2 SMNVEV, per germline (reference sequence). The CDR3 loop spans 12 amino acids. Trimming left V 6 bases short and J 6 bases short, with 10 bases between. CDR3 bases: TGTGCCAGCAGCCCAGGGTGGGATACGCAGTATTTT. This encodes CASSPGWDTQYF.

This clonotype showed up many times. V usage is TRBV10-3 and J usage is TRBJ2-1; no clear D. Germline V gives CDR1 ENHRY, CDR2 SYGVKD. The V and J ends lost 4 bases and 2 bases respectively, with 12 bases between them. CDR3 length: 15 amino acids. The CDR3 region is CAISAPYGPYNEQFF. The CDR3 DNA follows: TGTGCCATCAGTGCCCCCTACGGACCCTACAATGAGCAGTTCTTC.

This clonotype came up many times. The CDR3 spells CASRESTGELFF. In nucleotides, the CDR3 is TGTGCCAGCCGAGAGTCCACCGGGGAGCTGTTTTTT. V and J are TRBV27 and TRBJ2-2; D is unresolved. Trimming removed 8 bases at V and 4 bases at J, with 8 bases between. CDR3 length: 12 residues. The germline gives CDR1 MNHEY, CDR2 SMNVEV (reference sequence).

This clonotype appeared many times. The chain links TRBV7-2 to TRBJ2-1, with TRBD2 identical over 15 bases. Losses at the gene ends were 1 base for V and 7 bases for J; bases not matched to a gene: 2. There are 16 residues in the CDR3. CDR1 is SGHTA and CDR2 is FQGNSA in the germline V gene. DNA of the CDR3: TGTGCCAGCAGCTTAGGGACTAGCGGGAGGGGAAATGAGCAGTTCTTC. Its protein is CASSLGTSGRGNEQFF.

Ten or more counts support this clonotype. The chain carries TRBV7-2 and TRBJ2-5, with D perhaps being TRBD1 or TRBD2 (5 bases each). Germline loops: CDR1 SGHTA, CDR2 FQGNSA. The ends were cut back, 5 bases at V and 7 bases at J, with 14 bases in the middle. CDR3 length equals 13 residues. The CDR3 region has the DNA TGTGCCAGCAGCCCGGGACGCCGGGGGACCCAGTACTTC. The encoded protein is CASSPGRRGTQYF.

This clonotype has a count of ten or more. The chain links TRBV7-3 to TRBJ2-4; a weak D match, TRBD1 (6 bases). V was trimmed by 3 bases and J by 7 bases, leaving 10 bases between them. The CDR3 extends over 13 amino acids. Germline CDR1 SGHTA, CDR2 FQGTGA. This CDR3 reads CASSLGQGNIQYF. DNA for the CDR3: TGTGCCAGCAGCTTGGGGCAGGGGAACATTCAGTACTTC. The variable domain in full, with the rest retrieved from reference TRBV7-3 and TRBJ2-4, is GAGVSQTPSNKVTEKGKYVELRCDPISGHTALYWYRQSLGQGPEFLIYFQGTGAADDSGLPNDRFFAVRPEGSVSTLKIQRTERGDSAVYLCASSLGQGNIQYFGAGTRLSVL.

V gene TRBV15 combines with J gene TRBJ2-3; D is uncertain. The ends were cut back, 0 bases at V and 2 bases at J, with 15 bases in the middle. Germline CDR1 reads LNHNV; CDR2 reads YYDKDF (reference sequence). CDR3 length: 17 amino acids. The CDR3 loop is CATSRDRREILTDTQYF. For the CDR3, the DNA is TGTGCCACCAGCAGAGATCGAAGGGAAATCCTCACAGATACGCAGTATTTT.

This clonotype appeared a few times. This chain connects TRBV6-1 to TRBJ2-1, with D possibly TRBD2 on 5 matching bases. The length of the CDR3 is 14 residues. Germline CDR1 is MNHNS and CDR2 is SASEGT. V lost 5 bases to trimming and J lost 5 bases, with 13 bases between them. CDR3 sequence reads: CASSLPGIDNEQFF. For the CDR3, the DNA is TGTGCCAGCAGTTTGCCGGGGATCGACAATGAGCAGTTCTTC.

V and J are TRBV6-1 and TRBJ2-2; no clear D. V lost 11 bases to trimming and J lost 1 base, with 20 bases between them. The CDR3 runs to 16 residues. Germline-derived CDR1 and CDR2 are MNHNS and SASEGT. CDR3 amino acids: CAYKRYGLGNTGELFF. The CDR3 DNA reads as TGTGCCTATAAGAGATATGGGTTAGGGAACACCGGGGAGCTGTTTTTT.

This clonotype was seen at least ten times. This sequence joins TRBV5-1 and TRBJ1-3; D is ambiguous. This CDR3 contains 16 residues. The ends were cut back, 0 bases at V and 0 bases at J, with 10 bases in the middle. The V gene's germline CDR1 is SGHRS and CDR2 YFSETQ. CDR3 loop: CASSLGTYSSGNTIYF. In nucleotides, the CDR3 is TGCGCCAGCAGCTTGGGGACTTACAGCTCTGGAAACACCATATATTTT.

Many counts were recorded for this clonotype. This sequence joins TRBV11-2 and TRBJ2-3; perhaps TRBD2 as D (5 bases). The CDR3 length is 13 residues. Trimming cost V 4 bases and J 6 bases, with 11 bases left between them. The germline V gene encodes CDR1 SGHAT and CDR2 FQNNGV. This CDR3 reads CASSSRGSDTQYF. CDR3 coding DNA: TGTGCCAGCAGCTCCCGCGGGTCGGATACGCAGTATTTT.